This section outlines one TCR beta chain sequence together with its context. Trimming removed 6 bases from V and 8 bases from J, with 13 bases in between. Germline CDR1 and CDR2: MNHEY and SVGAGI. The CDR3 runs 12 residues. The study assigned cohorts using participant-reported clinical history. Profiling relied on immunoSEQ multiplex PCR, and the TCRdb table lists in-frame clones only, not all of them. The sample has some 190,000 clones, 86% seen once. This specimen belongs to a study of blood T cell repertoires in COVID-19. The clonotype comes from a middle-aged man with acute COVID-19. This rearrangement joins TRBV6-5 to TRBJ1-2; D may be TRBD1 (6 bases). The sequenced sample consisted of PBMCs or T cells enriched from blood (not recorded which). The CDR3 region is CASSGTSFGYTF. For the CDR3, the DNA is TGTGCCAGCAGCGGGACATCGTTCGGCTACACCTTC.